This is a list of T cell receptor beta chains from one sample in a study of cytomegalovirus exposure and HLA in healthy donors. Generated by immunoSEQ multiplex PCR, the TCRdb table keeps only in-frame clones and is missing some. Among 150,000 to 200,000 clones listed, roughly 80% were seen once. Material for sequencing was PBMCs. The receptors here all came from a boy aged 5-17 years in good health and CMV-seronegative. Each CDR3 is given with its conserved first and last residue. The D gene is left open where the match is weak. Clone size is not always given. Where it is, it says once, few, many or a class for expanded clones.

D	V	size	J	CDR3	DNA
TRBD2	TRBV29-1	few	TRBJ2-3	CSAGGLATDTQYF	TGCAGCGCCGGGGGACTAGCGACAGATACGCAGTATTTT
TRBD1	TRBV5-5	.	TRBJ2-7	CASSSRQGPVSEQYF	TGTGCCAGCAGCTCGCGACAGGGGCCTGTATCCGAGCAGTACTTC
TRBD1	TRBV29-1	.	TRBJ1-2	CSVGRDRAIYGYTF	TGCAGCGTTGGGCGGGACAGGGCGATCTATGGCTACACCTTC
TRBD1	TRBV5-4	.	TRBJ1-1	CASSYRGRAGEAFF	TGTGCCAGCAGTTACAGGGGGCGGGCCGGTGAAGCTTTCTTT
.	TRBV6-5	.	TRBJ1-1	CASRVTLGHGTEAFF	TGTGCCAGCAGAGTTACGTTGGGGCACGGAACTGAAGCTTTCTTT
.	TRBV5-1	.	TRBJ2-3	CASSLGLATDTQYF	TGCGCCAGCAGCTTGGGGCTAGCCACAGATACGCAGTATTTT
TRBD2	TRBV7-3	.	TRBJ2-1	CASSRTGLAGYNEQFF	TGTGCCAGCAGCCGGACGGGACTAGCGGGCTACAATGAGCAGTTCTTC
TRBD2	TRBV6-5	.	TRBJ2-7	CASSKAGRTYEQYF	TGTGCCAGCAGCAAAGCGGGACGGACGTACGAGCAGTACTTC
.	TRBV14	.	TRBJ1-2	CASSQSYDHRAGYTF	TGTGCCAGCAGCCAAAGCTACGATCACAGGGCTGGCTACACCTTC
.	TRBV11-1	.	TRBJ1-1	CASEFKMNTEAFF	TGTGCCAGCGAGTTCAAAATGAACACTGAAGCTTTCTTT
.	TRBV6-5	.	TRBJ1-1	CASSLTPGGNTEAFF	TGTGCCAGCAGTCTTACCCCCGGGGGAAACACTGAAGCTTTCTTT
.	TRBV4-2	.	TRBJ1-5	CASSQQNGGNQPQHF	TGTGCCAGCAGCCAACAAAACGGGGGCAATCAGCCCCAGCATTTT
TRBD1	TRBV4-1	.	TRBJ1-5	CASSQGQGQPNQPQHF	TGCGCCAGCAGCCAAGGGCAGGGACAGCCCAATCAGCCCCAGCATTTT
TRBD1	TRBV2	.	TRBJ2-7	CASRYSGGPYEQYF	TGTGCCAGCAGGTACTCAGGGGGCCCCTACGAGCAGTACTTC
TRBD2	TRBV7-2	.	TRBJ2-5	CASSWRGAGGQETQYF	TGTGCCAGCAGCTGGCGAGGAGCGGGAGGGCAAGAGACCCAGTACTTC
.	TRBV9	.	TRBJ1-5	CASSVGGSGNQPQHF	TGTGCCAGCAGCGTAGGAGGGTCGGGCAATCAGCCCCAGCATTTT